These 2 T cell receptor beta chains share one sample of origin, sequenced in a study of blood T cell repertoires in COVID-19. Sequencing was performed with immunoSEQ multiplex PCR; in TCRdb, only in-frame clones are kept and a portion is missing. The repertoire consists of approximately 80,000 clones, with 85% to 90% occurring once and the leading ten covering around 5.3%. Source material: peripheral blood. These receptors all stem from a man in his forties with acute or convalescent COVID-19.

This rearrangement joins TRBV30 to TRBJ1-3, with a possible D match to TRBD1 (6 bases). Germline CDR1 is GTSNPN and CDR2 is SVGIG (reference sequence). CDR3 size: 13 residues. Trimming cost V 0 bases and J 8 bases, with 11 bases left between them. The CDR3 coding sequence is TGTGCCTGGAGTGTAGGGGGTTCGGACACCATATATTTT. It yields the protein CAWSVGGSDTIYF.

The chain is built from TRBV28 and TRBJ1-2; possibly TRBD1 for D (5 bases). V lost 6 bases and J lost 1, with 9 bases in between. CDR3 length: 13 amino acids. The germline gives CDR1 MDHEN, CDR2 SYDVKM. As DNA, the CDR3 is TGTGCCAGCAGACCGGACAATAACTATGGCTACACCTTC. This gives the protein CASRPDNNYGYTF.